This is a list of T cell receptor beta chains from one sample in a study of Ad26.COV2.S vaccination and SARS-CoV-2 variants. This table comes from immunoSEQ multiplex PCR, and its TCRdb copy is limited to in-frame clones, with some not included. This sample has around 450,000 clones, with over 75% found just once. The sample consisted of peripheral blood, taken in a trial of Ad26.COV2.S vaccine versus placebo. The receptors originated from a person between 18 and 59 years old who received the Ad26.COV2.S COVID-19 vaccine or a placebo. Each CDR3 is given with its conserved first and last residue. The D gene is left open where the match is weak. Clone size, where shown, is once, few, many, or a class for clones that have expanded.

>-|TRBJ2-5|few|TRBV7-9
TGTGCCAGCAGCTTAGAGGGGTCCCAGTACTTC
CASSLEGSQYF
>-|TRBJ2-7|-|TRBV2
TGTGCCAGCAGCGGCATCACACGTTCCTACGAGCAGTACTTC
CASSGITRSYEQYF
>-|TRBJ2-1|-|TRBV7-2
TGTGCCAGCAGCTTAGAGGGGGGACAGCCTTGGGATGAGCAGTTCTTC
CASSLEGGQPWDEQFF
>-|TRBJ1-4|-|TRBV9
TGTGCCAGCAGCTCCAAGACAGGAACGGATGAAAAACTGTTTTTT
CASSSKTGTDEKLFF
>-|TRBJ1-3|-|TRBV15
TGTGCCACCAGGGAGCGAGGGCCTGGAAACACCATATATTTT
CATRERGPGNTIYF
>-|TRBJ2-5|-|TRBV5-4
TGTGCCAGCAGCCCCTACAGGGCCCAAGAGACCCAGTACTTC
CASSPYRAQETQYF
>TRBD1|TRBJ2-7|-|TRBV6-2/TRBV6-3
TGTGCCAGCAGCCCCGACAGGGTTACAACCCACGAGCAGTACTTC
CASSPDRVTTHEQYF
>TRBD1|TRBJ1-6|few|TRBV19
TGTGCCAGTAGTATAGCCGGACAGGGCGGCTGGAATTCACCCCTCCACTTT
CASSIAGQGGWNSPLHF
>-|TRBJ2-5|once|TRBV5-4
TGTGCCAGCAGGGCCGGGACCAAAGAGACCCAGTACTTC
CASRAGTKETQYF
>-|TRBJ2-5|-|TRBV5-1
TGCGCCAGCAGCTCATTAACAACCCAAGAGACCCAGTACTTC
CASSSLTTQETQYF
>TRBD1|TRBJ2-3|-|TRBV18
TGTGCCAGCTCACCAATCAGACAGGGGACCACAGATACGCAGTATTTT
CASSPIRQGTTDTQYF
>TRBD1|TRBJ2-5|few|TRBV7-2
TGTGCCAGCAGCTCTCGGACAGGGAGAAGGGAGACCCAGTACTTC
CASSSRTGRRETQYF
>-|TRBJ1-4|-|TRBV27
TGTGCCAGCGGCTACAGATCAACTAATGAAAAACTGTTTTTT
CASGYRSTNEKLFF
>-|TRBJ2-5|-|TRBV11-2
TGCGGCTCTGGGCGGGTTGAAGAGACCCAGTACTTC
CGSGRVEETQYF
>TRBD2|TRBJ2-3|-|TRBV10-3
TGTGCCATCAGAGCTAGCGGGGGGTCGGGGGGCACAGATACGCAGTATTTT
CAIRASGGSGGTDTQYF
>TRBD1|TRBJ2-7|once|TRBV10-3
TGTGCCATCAGTGGGGGGACAGTTCTCTACGAGCAGTACTTC
CAISGGTVLYEQYF
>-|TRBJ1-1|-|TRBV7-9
TGTGCCAGCAGCTTATTTAAGGGGTCCGTCTACACTGAAGCTTTCTTT
CASSLFKGSVYTEAFF
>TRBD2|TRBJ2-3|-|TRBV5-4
TGTGCCAGCAGCTTCTCTAGCGGGGGGGCCACAGATACGCAGTATTTT
CASSFSSGGATDTQYF
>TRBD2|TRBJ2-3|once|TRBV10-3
TGTGCCATCAGTAGCGGGGGGGCGGGCACAGATACGCAGTATTTT
CAISSGGAGTDTQYF
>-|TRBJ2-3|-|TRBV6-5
TGTGCCAGCAGTTACGGAGATACGCAGTATTTT
CASSYGDTQYF
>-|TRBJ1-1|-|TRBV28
TGTGCCAGCAGTTTATCCCAGGGACGAGGGTACACTGAAGCTTTCTTT
CASSLSQGRGYTEAFF
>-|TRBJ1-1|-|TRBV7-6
TGTGCCAGCACCACTAGACAGGTCAAGAACACTGAAGCTTTCTTT
CASTTRQVKNTEAFF
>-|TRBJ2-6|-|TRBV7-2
TGTGCCAGCAGCCCAGTAGGCAGGGGGGCTGGGGCCAACGTCCTGACTTTC
CASSPVGRGAGANVLTF
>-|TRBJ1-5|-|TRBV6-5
TGTGCCTCGTCGGCGGGTTACAATCAGCCCCAGCATTTT
CASSAGYNQPQHF
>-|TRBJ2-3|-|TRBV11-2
TGTGCCAGCAGCTTAGGGGGAGCTATGCCCACGCAGTATTTT
CASSLGGAMPTQYF
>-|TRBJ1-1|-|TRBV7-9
TGTGCCAGCAGCTTTAATATGAACACTGAAGCTTTCTTT
CASSFNMNTEAFF
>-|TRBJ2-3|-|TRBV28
TGTGCCAGCAGTGAGACCACGAGACAGGGCACAGATACGCAGTATTTT
CASSETTRQGTDTQYF
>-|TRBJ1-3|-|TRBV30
TGTGCCTGGAGTGGAGTATTTGTCTCTGGAAACACCATATATTTT
CAWSGVFVSGNTIYF
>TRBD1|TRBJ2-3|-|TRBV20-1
TGCAGTGCTAGTTCTTATGGAGCGTCCACAGGGGCAGATACGCAGTATTTT
CSASSYGASTGADTQYF
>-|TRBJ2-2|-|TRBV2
TGTGCCAGCAGCGAGGGGGGCCTGGGCGGGGAGCTGTTTTTT
CASSEGGLGGELFF
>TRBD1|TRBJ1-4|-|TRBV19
TGTGCCAGTACGCCGACAGGGCAGAATCTTCTGTTTTTT
CASTPTGQNLLFF
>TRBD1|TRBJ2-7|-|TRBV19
TGTGCCAGTAGTCAGGACAGGGGGCGTGAGCAGTACTTC
CASSQDRGREQYF
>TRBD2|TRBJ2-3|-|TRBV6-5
TGTGCCAGCGGGCGGAGCGGGGCGACAACAGATACGCAGTATTTT
CASGRSGATTDTQYF
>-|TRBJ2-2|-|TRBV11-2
TGTGCCAGCAGCTTTTCCGGTTGGACCGGGGAGCTGTTTTTT
CASSFSGWTGELFF
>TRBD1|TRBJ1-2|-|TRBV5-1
TGCGCCAGCAGCCCCGGGACAGCTAACTATGGCTACACCTTC
CASSPGTANYGYTF
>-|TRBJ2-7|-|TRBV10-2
TGCGCCAGCAAGGGGGGTACGCGGGAGCAGTACTTC
CASKGGTREQYF
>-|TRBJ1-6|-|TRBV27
TGTGCCAGCAGTTGGAGCGCAAGGGGGAATTCACCCCTCCACTTT
CASSWSARGNSPLHF
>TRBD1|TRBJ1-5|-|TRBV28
TGTGCCAGCAGTTGGGCAGGGGGCGGTCAGCCCCAGCATTTT
CASSWAGGGQPQHF
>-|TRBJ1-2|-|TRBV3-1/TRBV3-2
TGTGCCAGCAGCCAAGAGGGGCTTCTCGGGGGCTACACCTTC
CASSQEGLLGGYTF
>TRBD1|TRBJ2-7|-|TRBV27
TGTGCCAGCAGTTTAGGTGCGGGACAGGGAGGTTCTGAGTCCTACGAGCAGTACTTC
CASSLGAGQGGSESYEQYF
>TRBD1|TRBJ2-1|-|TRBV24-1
TGTGCCACCAGTGACCAAGAACAGGGGGCCGATGAGCAGTTCTTC
CATSDQEQGADEQFF
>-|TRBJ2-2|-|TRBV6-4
TGTGCCAGCAGTAGCGTAAGAACCGGGGAGCTGTTTTTT
CASSSVRTGELFF
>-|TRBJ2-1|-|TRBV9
TGTGCCAGCAGCGTAGCTCTATTGGCAGAGCAGTTCTTC
CASSVALLAEQFF
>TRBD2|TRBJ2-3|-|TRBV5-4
TGTGCCAGCAGTATCGCGGGGGGGCCTACAGATACGCAGTATTTT
CASSIAGGPTDTQYF
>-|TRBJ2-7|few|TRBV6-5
TGTGCCAGCAGTTACGAGAGCTCCTACGAGCAGTACTTC
CASSYESSYEQYF
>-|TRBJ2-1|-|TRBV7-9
TGTGCCACCATAGAAGACCAAAGCTCCTACAATGAGCAGTTCTTC
CATIEDQSSYNEQFF
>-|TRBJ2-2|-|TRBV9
TGTGCCAGCAGCGTAAACACCGGGGAGCTGTTTTTT
CASSVNTGELFF
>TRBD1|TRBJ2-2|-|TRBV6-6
TGTGCCAGCAGGCCCGGGACAGGAGGGAACACCGGGGAGCTGTTTTTT
CASRPGTGGNTGELFF
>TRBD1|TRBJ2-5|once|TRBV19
TGTGCCAGTAGTATATATAACAGGGGGCTTCAAGAGACCCAGTACTTC
CASSIYNRGLQETQYF
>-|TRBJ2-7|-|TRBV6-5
TGTGCCAGCACACCACAGGGTAGACACGAGCAGTACTTC
CASTPQGRHEQYF
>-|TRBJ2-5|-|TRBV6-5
TGTGCCAGCAGCCCCCGGGGCCCCCAAGAGACCCAGTACTTC
CASSPRGPQETQYF
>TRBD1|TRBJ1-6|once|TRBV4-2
TGTGCCAGCAGCCTCAGGGACAGGGAAAATTCACCCCTCCACTTT
CASSLRDRENSPLHF
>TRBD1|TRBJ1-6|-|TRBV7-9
TGTGCCAGCAGCTTAGCAGGACAGGGGTTTACACCCCTCCACTTT
CASSLAGQGFTPLHF